This TCR beta chain was retrieved from a study of response to subunit inactivated influenza vaccine. Germline CDR1 is SQVTM and CDR2 is ANQGSEA. Trimming removed 6 bases at V and 4 bases at J, with 6 bases between. CDR3 length: 10 amino acids. One entry per CDR3 protein results from TCRdb running MiXCR on the RT-PCR reads. This sample has hundreds of thousands of distinct CDR3 sequences, with more than 15% found just once. A few counts support this clonotype. The receptor was derived from a man aged 50-59 years who received an inactivated influenza vaccine. The sample in question was PBMCs from blood, obtained roughly 12 days after vaccination. V usage is TRBV29-1 and J usage is TRBJ1-1; D remains ambiguous. CDR3 region: CSVQGTEAFF. The CDR3 bases are TGCAGCGTCCAAGGCACTGAAGCTTTCTTT.